What follows describes a single TCR beta chain. Its antigen is unidentified. V lost 7 bases, J lost 1 base, and 7 bases lay in between. Germline lookup yields CDR1 SQVTM and CDR2 ANQGSEA. This CDR3 contains 11 residues. The sample originates from a study of cytomegalovirus exposure and HLA in healthy donors. Findings and limits, study-wide: The productive fraction for most TCR beta V segments was about 87% or about 30% in an earlier analysis.

PCR amplification relied on 60 Vbeta primers (plus 13 Jbeta primers). Libraries were prepared by immunoSEQ multiplex PCR; TCRdb keeps only in-frame clonotypes and omits some of them. Among about 85,000 clones listed, 50% to 80% were seen once. The chain uses TRBV29-1 and TRBJ1-1; no firm D call. The TCR originated in a man aged 30-40 years in good health and CMV-seronegative. Sequenced sample: PBMCs. The CDR3 DNA is TGCAGCGCCCACAAGAACACTGAAGCTTTCTTT. It encodes CSAHKNTEAFF.